This T cell receptor (beta chain) stems from a study of shared clonotypes between healthy human individuals. There are 19 residues in the CDR3. Germline CDR1 and CDR2: SGHKS and YYEKEE (reference sequence). V gave up 3 bases and J gave up 5 bases; unmatched junction bases: 22. Sequencing was at deep level. It was across several immunoSEQ plates that each subset's genomic DNA was evenly split. Replicate PCRs run on sorted subsets employed 200 ng DNA, roughly 30,000 T cell genomes. The repertoire was sequenced with immunoSEQ multiplex PCR; TCRdb's copy has only in-frame clones and lacks some. The sample holds some 690,000 clones, 90% seen once.

V and J are TRBV5-5 and TRBJ1-1; 7 bases are shared with TRBD1. The clonotype originates from a man in his late teens or twenties in good health. Some clones in this sample may be carry-over from other donors' samples. Sequenced input: memory CD8+ T cells from PBMCs. Subset of the sample: CD45RO+ cells pooled with CCR7-negative TemRA cells. The DNA of the CDR3 is TGTGCCAGCAGCTGGATGGTATGGGGACAGACTCTCAGCGCAACTGAAGCTTTCTTT. Its protein product is CASSWMVWGQTLSATEAFF.